The TCR beta chain under discussion was sequenced for a study of long-term antiretroviral therapy in people with HIV. Concerning this clone itself: What it recognizes is unknown.

Study observations and caveats: Therapy changes, viral resistance and ART adherence were not documented in the available data.

V trimming: 5 bases; J trimming: 2 bases; junction bases outside the gene matches: 5. There are 15 residues in the CDR3. Germline CDR1 and CDR2: LNHDA and SQIVND (reference sequence). At survey level, the immunoSEQ assay was run in its v3.0 version. Only in-frame clones appear in the TCRdb table, and some are missing; sequencing was by immunoSEQ multiplex PCR. The data show about 25,000 clones, with roughly four fifths seen just once and about 15% held by the top ten. Sample: unsorted PBMCs, taken 2.9 years after starting antiretroviral therapy. The genes are TRBV19 and TRBJ1-2; TRBD1 matches 10 bases. The receptor's source is a man in his fifties or sixties with HIV. The CDR3 spells CASSSRTGGNYGYTF. The CDR3 bases are TGTGCCAGTAGTTCTAGGACAGGGGGAAACTATGGCTACACCTTC.